This section outlines one T cell receptor beta chain sequence together with its context. Its antigen is undetermined. TCRdb keeps only in-frame clones here, not all; method: immunoSEQ multiplex PCR. The repertoire consists of roughly 49,000 clones, with 70% to 80% occurring once and the leading ten covering around 6.6%. This sample is drawn from a study of T cell responses to AZD1222 COVID-19 vaccine. Study observations and caveats: White British donors predominated, females outnumbered males, and clonal diversity was possibly underestimated. Seropositive at baseline were only 5 or 6 AZD1222 recipients.

The specimen comprised peripheral blood, sampled on day 0 of AZD1222 vaccination. The sequence came from an adult in good health.

The CDR3 DNA reads as TGTGCCAGTAGCCACGTGCTGGGGGCTCAAGGAAACACCATATATTTT. This translates into CASSHVLGAQGNTIYF. The genes are TRBV19 and TRBJ1-3, with a possible D match to TRBD1 (6 bases). V was cut by 6 bases and J by 4 bases, with 19 bases left in between. CDR3 size: 16 residues. Germline CDR1 is LNHDA and CDR2 is SQIVND (reference sequence).